This T cell receptor beta chain is from a study of cytomegalovirus exposure and HLA in healthy donors. Findings and limits, study-wide: The classifier reportedly diagnosed cytomegalovirus status with high sensitivity and specificity. TCR beta V- and J-gene trimming was later associated with a missense DCLRE1C variant.

For this clone: Antigen: not known.

PCR employed 60 Vbeta and 13 Jbeta primers. TCRdb's copy holds only in-frame clones and misses some; the assay was immunoSEQ multiplex PCR. In the table there are fewer than 250,000 clones, about 80% of which are singletons. The V gene end was trimmed by 2 bases and the J gene end by 5 bases; junction bases not matched to a gene: 8. Germline V gene sequence: CDR1 SGHVS, CDR2 FNYEAQ. CDR3 length: 16 amino acids. The clonotype was recovered from a man younger than 35 in good health and CMV-seronegative. The sequenced sample was PBMCs. The chain carries TRBV7-6 and TRBJ1-2; TRBD1 agrees at 10 bases. This CDR3 reads CASSLSSGTGVYGYTF. CDR3 sequence (DNA): TGTGCCAGCAGCTTATCGAGCGGGACAGGGGTTTATGGCTACACCTTC. Looking up the rest from reference TRBV7-6 and TRBJ1-2 gives the full variable domain: GAGVSQSPRYKVTKRGQDVALRCDPISGHVSLYWYRQALGQGPEFLTYFNYEAQQDKSGLPNDRFSAERPEGSISTLTIQRTEQRDSAMYRCASSLSSGTGVYGYTFGSGTRLTVV.